The 27 T cell receptor beta chains presented below share a single source sample, sequenced in a study of PD-1 blockade in classical Hodgkin lymphoma. Libraries were prepared by immunoSEQ multiplex PCR; TCRdb keeps only in-frame clonotypes and omits some of them. The table lists about 29,000 clones, 85% to 90% of them singletons. Each patient experienced a relapse that followed autologous stem cell transplantation, and brentuximab vedotin exposure varied. Using magnetic negative selection, the CD4+ T cells were separated out of thawed PBMCs. The source was CD4+ T cells from blood, collected at baseline. These receptor sequences come from a human donor with classical Hodgkin lymphoma.

The chain employs TRBV7-2 and TRBJ2-7; maybe TRBD2 (5 bases). The germline V gene encodes CDR1 SGHTA and CDR2 FQGNSA. The CDR3 length is 15 residues. The V end lost 1 base, the J end lost 2 bases, and 12 bases lay between the germline ends. The CDR3 reads CASSLEGGPPYEQYF. The DNA for the CDR3 is TGTGCCAGCAGCTTAGAAGGCGGGCCCCCCTACGAGCAGTACTTC. Supplemented by reference TRBV7-2 and TRBJ2-7, the full variable domain reads GAGVSQSPSNKVTEKGKDVELRCDPISGHTALYWYRQSLGQGLEFLIYFQGNSAPDKSGLPSDRFSAERTGGSVSTLTIQRTQQEDSAVYLCASSLEGGPPYEQYFGPGTRLTVT.

The V gene is TRBV11-2, the J gene TRBJ2-7, with D tentatively TRBD2 (6 bases). V lost 1 base to trimming and J lost 2 bases, with 12 bases between them. Germline V gives CDR1 SGHAT, CDR2 FQNNGV. The CDR3 runs to 15 residues. In DNA, the CDR3 is TGTGCCAGCAGCTTAGGGGCAGGAGGGCCCTACGAGCAGTACTTC. Translating gives CASSLGAGGPYEQYF.

The rearrangement links TRBV16 to TRBJ2-5; D perhaps matches TRBD1 (7 bases). V was clipped by 3 bases and J by 9 bases, with 20 bases between them. This CDR3 is 15 amino acids long. Germline values: CDR1 KGHSY, CDR2 FQNENV. The CDR3 sequence is CASSHRGTAISPQYF. Written as DNA, the CDR3 is TGTGCCAGCAGCCATCGGGGGACAGCAATCAGCCCCCAGTACTTC.

This chain connects TRBV29-1 to TRBJ1-2; 11 positions match TRBD1. From germline, CDR1 is SQVTM and CDR2 ANQGSEA. The CDR3 is 15 residues long. Losses at the gene ends were 4 bases for V and 9 bases for J; bases not matched to a gene: 13. The CDR3 sequence: CSVATTGTGGLSYTF. The CDR3 DNA is TGCAGCGTTGCAACGACCGGGACAGGGGGTCTCAGCTACACCTTC.

The chain links TRBV7-2 to TRBJ2-7; D is ambiguous. CDR3 length equals 13 residues. Deletions cut 3 bases from V and 0 bases from J, with 6 bases between. Germline assignment: CDR1 SGHTA and CDR2 FQGNSA. The CDR3 nucleotides read TGTGCCAGCAGCTTTTCGAGCTCCTACGAGCAGTACTTC. Protein: CASSFSSSYEQYF.

This clone occurred a few times. V and J are TRBV10-1 and TRBJ2-2; D possibly corresponds to TRBD1 (5 bases). There are 14 residues in the CDR3. The germline V gene encodes CDR1 WNHNN and CDR2 SYGVQD (reference sequence). The germline V and J ends were trimmed by 2 bases and 1 base, with 5 bases remaining between them. The CDR3 loop is CASSEGQNTGELFF. CDR3 in DNA: TGCGCCAGCAGTGAGGGACAGAACACCGGGGAGCTGTTTTTT.

V gene TRBV11-3 combines with J gene TRBJ2-2; D gene unclear. V lost 2 bases, J lost 3 bases, and 7 bases lay in between. The CDR3 runs to 14 residues. Per the germline V gene, CDR1 is SGHNT and CDR2 is YENEEA. The CDR3 sequence: CASSLTDHTGELFF. CDR3 coding DNA: TGTGCCAGCAGCTTAACGGACCACACCGGGGAGCTGTTTTTT.

The chain uses TRBV14 and TRBJ2-1; 12 nucleotides align to TRBD2. CDR1 is SGHDN, CDR2 FVKESK, per germline. CDR3 size: 17 residues. The V segment lost 0 bases and the J segment 5 bases; nucleotides outside the gene matches: 5. CDR3 in DNA: TGTGCCAGCAGCCAAGATCGGGGACTAGCGGGCAACAATGAGCAGTTCTTC. Protein product: CASSQDRGLAGNNEQFF.

The chain joins TRBV19 to TRBJ2-7, with 10 bases lining up with TRBD1. J lost 4 bases, V lost 4 bases, and 7 bases had no gene match. From germline, CDR1 is LNHDA and CDR2 SQIVND (reference sequence). The CDR3 is made up of 15 amino acids. CDR3 protein: CASSRTGTGEYEQYF. Here the CDR3 DNA reads TGTGCCAGTAGTAGAACCGGGACAGGGGAATACGAGCAGTACTTC.

This clone was counted between two and nine times. CDR3 in amino acids: CASSEFGGSYGYTF. The CDR3 region has the DNA TGTGCCAGCAGTGAATTCGGGGGTAGCTATGGCTACACCTTC. V usage is TRBV25-1 and J usage is TRBJ1-2; weak D call: TRBD1 (5 bases). Trimming stripped 1 base from V and 4 bases from J, with 10 bases between. The CDR3 loop spans 14 amino acids. Per germline, CDR1 MGHDK and CDR2 SYGVNS.

The chain combines TRBV6-5 with TRBJ1-1; D is unresolved. V lost 4 bases, J lost 11 bases, and 11 bases lay in between. CDR3 length: 11 amino acids. Germline CDR1 MNHEY, CDR2 SVGAGI. CDR3 sequence (DNA): TGTGCCAGCAGTTTCAGACTCGAGGCTTTCTTT. Its protein is CASSFRLEAFF.

Only a few counts were recorded for this clone. This chain connects TRBV28 to TRBJ1-2; the D gene is possibly TRBD1 (5 bases). This CDR3 comprises 16 residues. V was trimmed by 7 bases and J by 1 base, leaving 19 bases between them. Germline V gives CDR1 MDHEN, CDR2 SYDVKM. The CDR3 loop is CASTRGAAPHNYGYTF. The CDR3 nucleotides read TGTGCCAGCACCCGTGGGGCAGCCCCTCATAACTATGGCTACACCTTC.

The V and J genes are TRBV5-4 and TRBJ1-1; 10 nucleotides agree with TRBD1. J lost 1 base, V lost 0 bases, and 3 bases had no gene match. Germline CDR1 SGHNT, CDR2 YYREEE (reference sequence). This CDR3 comprises 16 residues. CDR3 amino acids: CASSLERDRGNTEAFF. The CDR3 DNA is TGTGCCAGCAGCTTGGAAAGGGACAGGGGGAACACTGAAGCTTTCTTT.

There are a few counts of this clone. The V and J genes are TRBV4-1 and TRBJ1-5; D unclear. The CDR3 is made up of 15 amino acids. Per the germline V gene, CDR1 is MGHRA and CDR2 is YSYEKL. The ends were cut back, 1 base at V and 3 bases at J, with 10 bases in the middle. CDR3 nucleotide sequence: TGCGCCAGCAGCCAAGTAGCAGAGCCCAATCAGCCCCAGCATTTT. Its translation is CASSQVAEPNQPQHF.

This chain connects TRBV11-1 to TRBJ2-2; D is perhaps TRBD1 or TRBD2 (6 bases each). Germline V gene sequence: CDR1 SGHAT, CDR2 FQDESV (reference sequence). V gave up 5 bases and J gave up 2 bases, with 15 bases separating them. This CDR3 spans 16 amino acids. CDR3 sequence (DNA): TGTGCCAGCAGCAGGGGACTGGGGGCCAACACCGGGGAGCTGTTTTTT. It encodes CASSRGLGANTGELFF.

The chain carries TRBV7-8 and TRBJ2-1, with D perhaps TRBD2 (5 bases). The V gene lost 2 bases and the J gene lost 0 bases, with 14 bases spanning the gap. The CDR3 sequence is 17 residues long. Germline lookup yields CDR1 SGHVS and CDR2 FQNEAQ. CDR3 sequence reads: CASSLPGIASSYNEQFF. In DNA, the CDR3 is TGTGCCAGCAGCTTACCCGGGATAGCTAGCTCCTACAATGAGCAGTTCTTC. Full variable domain (rest looked up from reference TRBV7-8 and TRBJ2-1): GAGVSQSPRYKVAKRGQDVALRCDPISGHVSLFWYQQALGQGPEFLTYFQNEAQLDKSGLPSDRFFAERPEGSVSTLKIQRTQQEDSAVYLCASSLPGIASSYNEQFFGPGTRLTVL.

The chain joins TRBV10-1 to TRBJ2-3; TRBD2 aligns across 11 bases. With V trimmed by 0 bases and J by 5 bases, 1 base remained unmatched. CDR3 length: 15 residues. Germline lookup yields CDR1 WNHNN and CDR2 SYGVQD (reference sequence). The CDR3 DNA sequence: TGCGCCAGCAGTGAGTCGGGACTAGCGGTAGATACGCAGTATTTT. Translating it yields CASSESGLAVDTQYF.

DNA of the CDR3: TGTGCCAGCAGTTATAATAAGGACTTCGCGGGCTACACCTTC. Protein: CASSYNKDFAGYTF. The J gene is TRBJ1-2, the V gene TRBV6-1, with D unresolved. The CDR3 runs 14 residues. V lost 5 bases and J 8 bases, leaving 18 bases between the germline ends. From germline, CDR1 is MNHNS and CDR2 SASEGT.

This chain joins TRBV5-1 and TRBJ2-1; maybe TRBD2 (6 bases). V was pared by 3 bases and J by 10 bases, with 20 bases between. Germline CDR1 reads SGHRS; CDR2 reads YFSETQ. This CDR3 comprises 15 residues. The CDR3 nucleotides are TGCGCCAGCAGCTCGGGCCAACCGGGAGTGGACGAGCAGTTCTTC. Amino acids: CASSSGQPGVDEQFF.

The V gene is TRBV27, the J gene TRBJ1-4; 7 nucleotides line up with TRBD1. This CDR3 has 15 amino acids. Per germline, CDR1 MNHEY and CDR2 SMNVEV (reference sequence). Trimming at V came to 4 bases and at J to 7 bases, leaving 9 bases not matched to a gene. CDR3 sequence reads: CASSSGQARGEKLFF. The DNA for the CDR3 is TGTGCCAGCAGTTCCGGACAGGCTCGAGGTGAAAAACTGTTTTTT.

V is TRBV7-2 and J is TRBJ2-7; 9 bases fit TRBD2. The CDR3 runs to 15 residues. Germline loops: CDR1 SGHTA, CDR2 FQGNSA. The V gene end was trimmed by 6 bases and the J gene end by 4 bases; junction bases not matched to a gene: 10. In DNA, the CDR3 is TGTGCCAGCAGACCCGGGATAGCGGGAGCATACGAGCAGTACTTC. The encoded protein is CASRPGIAGAYEQYF.

The chain couples TRBV10-3 to TRBJ1-1, with D unresolved. The germline CDR1 and CDR2 sequences are ENHRY and SYGVKD. The CDR3 totals 18 residues. V gave up 0 bases and J gave up 2 bases, with 19 bases separating them. CDR3 region: CAISESGGIFLRNTEAFF. The CDR3 DNA follows: TGTGCCATCAGTGAGTCGGGAGGGATCTTCCTCCGTAACACTGAAGCTTTCTTT.

The V call is TRBV30, the J call TRBJ1-2; no clear D. Germline V CDR1 and CDR2: GTSNPN, SVGIG (reference sequence). Trimming pared 0 bases from V and 2 bases from J, leaving 7 bases between. The CDR3 is 13 residues long. The DNA of the CDR3 is TGTGCCTGGAGTGTTTCAGTAAACTATGGCTACACCTTC. Translation gives CAWSVSVNYGYTF.

The chain joins TRBV19 to TRBJ2-1; 10 nucleotides agree with TRBD1. Germline values: CDR1 LNHDA, CDR2 SQIVND (reference sequence). V lost 5 bases and J lost 7; bases outside the gene matches: 11. The CDR3 is 16 amino acids. The CDR3 DNA reads as TGTGCCAGTAGTCCCGGGGACAGGGGAACACGGAATGAGCAGTTCTTC. Its translation: CASSPGDRGTRNEQFF.

The V call is TRBV29-1, the J call TRBJ1-1; D may be TRBD1 (5 bases). Trimming stripped 6 bases from V and 0 bases from J, with 11 bases between. Germline V lookup: CDR1 SQVTM, CDR2 ANQGSEA. This CDR3 spans 13 amino acids. CDR3 sequence reads: CSVAGRMNTEAFF. The CDR3 bases are TGCAGCGTGGCGGGACGGATGAACACTGAAGCTTTCTTT.

The V call is TRBV19, the J call TRBJ2-7, with D maybe TRBD1 (5 bases). This CDR3 is 16 amino acids long. Germline loops: CDR1 LNHDA, CDR2 SQIVND (reference sequence). Trimming stripped 3 bases from V and 2 bases from J, with 17 bases between. The CDR3 sequence is CASSIQGILNPYEQYF. DNA for the CDR3: TGTGCCAGTAGTATTCAGGGCATACTCAACCCCTACGAGCAGTACTTC.

The V and J genes are TRBV7-6 and TRBJ2-7; D is uncertain. Trimming pared 5 bases from V and 0 bases from J, leaving 20 bases between. Germline loops: CDR1 SGHVS, CDR2 FNYEAQ. The CDR3 consists of 17 residues. CDR3 sequence reads: CASSPRPPEVGSYEQYF. CDR3 nucleotide sequence: TGTGCCAGCAGCCCCCGGCCCCCTGAGGTAGGCTCCTACGAGCAGTACTTC.